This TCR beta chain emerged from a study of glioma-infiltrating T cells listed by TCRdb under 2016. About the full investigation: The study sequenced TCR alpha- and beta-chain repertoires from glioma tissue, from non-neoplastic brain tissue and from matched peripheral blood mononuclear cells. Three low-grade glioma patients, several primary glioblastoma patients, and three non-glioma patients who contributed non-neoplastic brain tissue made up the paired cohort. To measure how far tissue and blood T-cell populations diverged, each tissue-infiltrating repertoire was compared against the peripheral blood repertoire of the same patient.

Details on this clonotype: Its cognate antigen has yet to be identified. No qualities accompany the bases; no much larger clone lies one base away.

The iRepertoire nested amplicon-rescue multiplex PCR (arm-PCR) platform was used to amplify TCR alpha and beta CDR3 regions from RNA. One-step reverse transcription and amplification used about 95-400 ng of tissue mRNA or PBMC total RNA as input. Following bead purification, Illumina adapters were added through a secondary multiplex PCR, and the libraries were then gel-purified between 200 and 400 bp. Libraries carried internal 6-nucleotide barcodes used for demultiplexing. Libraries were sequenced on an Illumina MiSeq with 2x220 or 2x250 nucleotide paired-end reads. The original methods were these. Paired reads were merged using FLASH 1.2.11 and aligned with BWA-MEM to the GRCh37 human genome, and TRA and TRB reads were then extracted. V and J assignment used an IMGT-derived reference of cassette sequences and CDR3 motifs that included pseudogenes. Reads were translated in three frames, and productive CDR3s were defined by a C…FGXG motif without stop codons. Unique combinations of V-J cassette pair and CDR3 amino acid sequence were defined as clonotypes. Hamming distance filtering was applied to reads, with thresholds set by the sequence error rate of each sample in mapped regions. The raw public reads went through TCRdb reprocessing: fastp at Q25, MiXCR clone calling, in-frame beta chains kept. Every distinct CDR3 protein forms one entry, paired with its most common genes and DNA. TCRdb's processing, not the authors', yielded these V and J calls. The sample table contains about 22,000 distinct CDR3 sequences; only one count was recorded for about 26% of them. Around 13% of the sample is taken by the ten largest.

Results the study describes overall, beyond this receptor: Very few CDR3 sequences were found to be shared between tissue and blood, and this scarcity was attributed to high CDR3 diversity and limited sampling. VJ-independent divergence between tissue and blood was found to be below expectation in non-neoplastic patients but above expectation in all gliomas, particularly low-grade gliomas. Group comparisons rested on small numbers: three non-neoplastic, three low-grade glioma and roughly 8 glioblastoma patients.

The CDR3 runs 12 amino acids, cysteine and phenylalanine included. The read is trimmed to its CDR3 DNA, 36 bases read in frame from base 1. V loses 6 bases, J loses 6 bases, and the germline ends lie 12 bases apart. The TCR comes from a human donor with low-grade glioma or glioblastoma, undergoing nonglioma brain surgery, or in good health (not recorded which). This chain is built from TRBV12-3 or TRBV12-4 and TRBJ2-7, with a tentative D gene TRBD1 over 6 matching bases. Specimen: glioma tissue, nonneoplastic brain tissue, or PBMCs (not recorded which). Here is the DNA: TGTGCCAGCAGACGGGACACTCTCGAGCAGTACTTC. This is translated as CASRRDTLEQYF.